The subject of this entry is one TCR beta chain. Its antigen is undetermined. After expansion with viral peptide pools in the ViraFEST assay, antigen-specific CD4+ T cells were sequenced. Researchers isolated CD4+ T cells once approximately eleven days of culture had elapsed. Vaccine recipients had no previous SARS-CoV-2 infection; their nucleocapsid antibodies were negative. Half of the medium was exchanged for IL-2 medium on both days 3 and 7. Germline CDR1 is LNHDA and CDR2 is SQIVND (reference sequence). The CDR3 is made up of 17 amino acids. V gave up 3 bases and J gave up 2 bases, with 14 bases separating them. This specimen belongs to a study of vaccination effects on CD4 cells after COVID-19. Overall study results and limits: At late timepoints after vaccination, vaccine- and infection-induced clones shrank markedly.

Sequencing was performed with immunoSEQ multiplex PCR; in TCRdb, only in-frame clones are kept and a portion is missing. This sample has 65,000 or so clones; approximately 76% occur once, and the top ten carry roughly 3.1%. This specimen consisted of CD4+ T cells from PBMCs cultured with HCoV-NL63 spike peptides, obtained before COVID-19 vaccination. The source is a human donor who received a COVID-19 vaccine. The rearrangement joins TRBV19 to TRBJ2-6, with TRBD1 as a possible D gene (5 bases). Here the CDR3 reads CASSITKDKPGANVLTF. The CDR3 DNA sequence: TGTGCCAGTAGTATCACCAAGGACAAACCTGGGGCCAACGTCCTGACTTTC. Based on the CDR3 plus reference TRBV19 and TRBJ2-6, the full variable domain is DGGITQSPKYLFRKEGQNVTLSCEQNLNHDAMYWYRQDPGQGLRLIYYSQIVNDFQKGDIAEGYSVSREKKESFPLTVTSAQKNPTAFYLCASSITKDKPGANVLTFGAGSRLTVL.